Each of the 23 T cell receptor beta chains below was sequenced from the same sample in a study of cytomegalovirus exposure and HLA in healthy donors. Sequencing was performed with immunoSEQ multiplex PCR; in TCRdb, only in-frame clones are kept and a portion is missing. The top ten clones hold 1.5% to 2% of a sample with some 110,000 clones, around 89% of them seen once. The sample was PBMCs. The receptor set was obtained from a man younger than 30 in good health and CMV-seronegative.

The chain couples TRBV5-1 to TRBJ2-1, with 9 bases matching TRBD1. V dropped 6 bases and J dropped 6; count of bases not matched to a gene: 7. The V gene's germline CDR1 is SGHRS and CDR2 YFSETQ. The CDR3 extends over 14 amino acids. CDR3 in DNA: TGCGCCAGCACCGAGGGACAGGGATTCAATGAGCAGTTCTTC. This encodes CASTEGQGFNEQFF.

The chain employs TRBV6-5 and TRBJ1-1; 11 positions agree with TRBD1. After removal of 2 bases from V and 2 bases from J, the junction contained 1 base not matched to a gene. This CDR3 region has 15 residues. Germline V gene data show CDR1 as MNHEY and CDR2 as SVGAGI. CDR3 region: CASSYRTGGNTEAFF. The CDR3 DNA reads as TGTGCCAGCAGTTACCGGACAGGGGGCAACACTGAAGCTTTCTTT.

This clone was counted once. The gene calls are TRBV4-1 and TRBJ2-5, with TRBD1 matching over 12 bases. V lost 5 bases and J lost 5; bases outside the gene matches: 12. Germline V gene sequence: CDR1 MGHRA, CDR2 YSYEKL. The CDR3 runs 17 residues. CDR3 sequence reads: CASSVGQGAMNGETQYF. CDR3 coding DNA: TGCGCCAGCAGCGTGGGACAGGGGGCTATGAATGGTGAGACCCAGTACTTC.

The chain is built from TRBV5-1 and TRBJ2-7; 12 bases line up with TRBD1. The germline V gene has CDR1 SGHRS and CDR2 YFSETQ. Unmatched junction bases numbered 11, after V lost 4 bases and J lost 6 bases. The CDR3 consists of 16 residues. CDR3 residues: CASSDTGTGGAGEQYF. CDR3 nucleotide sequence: TGCGCCAGCAGCGATACCGGGACAGGGGGCGCGGGCGAGCAGTACTTC.

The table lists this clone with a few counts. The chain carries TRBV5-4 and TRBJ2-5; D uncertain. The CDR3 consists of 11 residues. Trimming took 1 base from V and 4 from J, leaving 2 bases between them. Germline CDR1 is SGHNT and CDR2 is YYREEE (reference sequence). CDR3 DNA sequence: TGTGCCAGCAGCTTGCGAGAGACCCAGTACTTC. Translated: CASSLRETQYF.

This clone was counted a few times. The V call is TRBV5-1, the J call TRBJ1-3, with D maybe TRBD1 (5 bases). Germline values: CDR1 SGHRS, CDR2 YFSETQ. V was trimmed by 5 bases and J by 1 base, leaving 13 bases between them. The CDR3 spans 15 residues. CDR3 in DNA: TGCGCCAGCAGGGAAGAGGACATATCTGGAAACACCATATATTTT. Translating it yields CASREEDISGNTIYF.

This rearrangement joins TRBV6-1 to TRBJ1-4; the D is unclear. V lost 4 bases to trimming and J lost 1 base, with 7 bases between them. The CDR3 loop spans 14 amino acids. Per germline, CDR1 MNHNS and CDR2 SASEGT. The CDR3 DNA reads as TGTGCCAGCAGTGTTTCCGGAACTAATGAAAAACTGTTTTTT. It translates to CASSVSGTNEKLFF.

In nucleotides, the CDR3 is TGCGCCAGCAGCCCTCCCCTAGCGGACACAGATACGCAGTATTTT. It yields the protein CASSPPLADTDTQYF. The chain is built from TRBV5-1 and TRBJ2-3; TRBD2 agrees at 7 bases. The CDR3 is made up of 15 amino acids. Germline trimming cut 4 bases from V and 2 bases from J; bases unmatched to any gene: 7. Germline values: CDR1 SGHRS, CDR2 YFSETQ.

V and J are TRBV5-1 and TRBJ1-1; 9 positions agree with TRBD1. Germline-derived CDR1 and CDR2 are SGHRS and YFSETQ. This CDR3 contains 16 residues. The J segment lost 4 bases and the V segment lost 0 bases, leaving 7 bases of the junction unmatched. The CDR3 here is CASSLAQGARGTEAFF. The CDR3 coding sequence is TGCGCCAGCAGCTTGGCACAGGGGGCAAGGGGCACTGAAGCTTTCTTT.

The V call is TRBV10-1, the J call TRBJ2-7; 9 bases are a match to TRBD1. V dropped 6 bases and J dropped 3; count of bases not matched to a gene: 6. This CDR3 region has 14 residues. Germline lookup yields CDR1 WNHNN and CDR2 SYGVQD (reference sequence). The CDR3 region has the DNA TGCGCCAGCAGCGCCGGGACAGGGATCTACGAGCAGTACTTC. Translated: CASSAGTGIYEQYF.

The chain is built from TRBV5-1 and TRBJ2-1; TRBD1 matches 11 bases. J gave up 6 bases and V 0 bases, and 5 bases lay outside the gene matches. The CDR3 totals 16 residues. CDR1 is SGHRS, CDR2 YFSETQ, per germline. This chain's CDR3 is CASSLAGTGGRNEQFF. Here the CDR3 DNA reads TGCGCCAGCAGCTTGGCCGGGACAGGGGGGCGCAATGAGCAGTTCTTC.

In DNA form, the CDR3 reads TGCGCCAGCAGCCCGGATCTAGCGGGGGGTCTTTACAATGAGCAGTTCTTC. Its translation is CASSPDLAGGLYNEQFF. The V gene is TRBV4-3, the J gene TRBJ2-1; 11 bases are a match to TRBD2. Trimming took 4 bases from V and 4 from J; bases not matched to a gene: 9. Germline-derived CDR1 and CDR2 are LGHNA and YSLEER. The CDR3 loop spans 17 amino acids.

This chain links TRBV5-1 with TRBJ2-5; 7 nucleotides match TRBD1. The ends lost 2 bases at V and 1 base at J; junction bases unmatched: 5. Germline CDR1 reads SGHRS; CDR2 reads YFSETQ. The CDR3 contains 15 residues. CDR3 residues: CASSFTGAIQETQYF. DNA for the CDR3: TGCGCCAGCAGCTTCACAGGGGCGATCCAAGAGACCCAGTACTTC. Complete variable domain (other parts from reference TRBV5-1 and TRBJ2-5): KAGVTQTPRYLIKTRGQQVTLSCSPISGHRSVSWYQQTPGQGLQFLFEYFSETQRNKGNFPGRFSGRQFSNSRSEMNVSTLELGDSALYLCASSFTGAIQETQYFGPGTRLLVL.

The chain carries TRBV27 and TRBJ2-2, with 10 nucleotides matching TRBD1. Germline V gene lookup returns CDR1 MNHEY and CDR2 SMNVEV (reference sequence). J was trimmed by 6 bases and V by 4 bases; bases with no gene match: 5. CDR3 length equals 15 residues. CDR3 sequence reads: CASSYGTGVSGELFF. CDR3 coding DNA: TGTGCCAGCAGTTACGGGACAGGGGTGTCCGGGGAGCTGTTTTTT.

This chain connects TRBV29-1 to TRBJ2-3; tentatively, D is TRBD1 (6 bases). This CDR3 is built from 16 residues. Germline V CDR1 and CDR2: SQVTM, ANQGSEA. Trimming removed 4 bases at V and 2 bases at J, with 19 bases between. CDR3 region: CSVGGQPSSYTDTQYF. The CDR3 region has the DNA TGCAGCGTTGGCGGACAGCCGAGTAGCTACACAGATACGCAGTATTTT.

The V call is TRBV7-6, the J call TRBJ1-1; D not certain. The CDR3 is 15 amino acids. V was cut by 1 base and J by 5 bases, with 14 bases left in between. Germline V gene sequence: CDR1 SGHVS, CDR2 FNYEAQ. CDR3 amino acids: CASSLGSDGDTEAFF. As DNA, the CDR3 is TGTGCCAGCAGCTTAGGGTCCGACGGGGATACTGAAGCTTTCTTT.

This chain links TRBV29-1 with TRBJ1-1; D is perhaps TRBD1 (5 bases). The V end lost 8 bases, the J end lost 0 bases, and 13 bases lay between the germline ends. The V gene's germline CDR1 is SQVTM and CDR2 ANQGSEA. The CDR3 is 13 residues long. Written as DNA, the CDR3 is TGCAGCTCCCAGGGTTTATTGAACACTGAAGCTTTCTTT. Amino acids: CSSQGLLNTEAFF.

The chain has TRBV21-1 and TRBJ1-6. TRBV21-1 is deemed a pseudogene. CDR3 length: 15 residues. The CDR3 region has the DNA TGTGCCAGCAGCAAAGGGACGGGGAATAATTCACCCCTCCACTTT. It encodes CASSKGTGNNSPLHF.

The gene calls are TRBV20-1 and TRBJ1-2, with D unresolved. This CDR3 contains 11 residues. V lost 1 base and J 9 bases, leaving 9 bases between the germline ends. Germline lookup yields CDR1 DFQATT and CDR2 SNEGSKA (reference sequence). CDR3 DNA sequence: TGCAGTGCTAGAGGGAGCGTCAGCTACACCTTC. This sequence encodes CSARGSVSYTF.

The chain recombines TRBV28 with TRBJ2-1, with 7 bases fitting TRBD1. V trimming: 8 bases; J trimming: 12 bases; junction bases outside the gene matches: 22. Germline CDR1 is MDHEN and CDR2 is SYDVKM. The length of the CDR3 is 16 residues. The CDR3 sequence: CASADAGGLKVSGQFF. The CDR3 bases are TGTGCCAGCGCTGACGCAGGGGGTTTGAAGGTCAGTGGGCAGTTCTTC.

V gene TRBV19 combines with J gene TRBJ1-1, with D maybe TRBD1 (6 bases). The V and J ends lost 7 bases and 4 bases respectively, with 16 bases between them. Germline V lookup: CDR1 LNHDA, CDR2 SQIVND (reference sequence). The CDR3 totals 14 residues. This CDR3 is CASTQGRGGTEAFF. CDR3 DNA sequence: TGTGCCAGTACCCAGGGGAGGGGTGGCACTGAAGCTTTCTTT.

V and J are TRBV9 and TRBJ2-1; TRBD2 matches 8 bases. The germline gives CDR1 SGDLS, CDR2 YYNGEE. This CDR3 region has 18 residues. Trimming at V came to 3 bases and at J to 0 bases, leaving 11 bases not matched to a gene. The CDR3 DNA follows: TGTGCCAGCAGCGCACGCTCCGGGCGGGGGGTCTCCTACAATGAGCAGTTCTTC. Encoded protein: CASSARSGRGVSYNEQFF.

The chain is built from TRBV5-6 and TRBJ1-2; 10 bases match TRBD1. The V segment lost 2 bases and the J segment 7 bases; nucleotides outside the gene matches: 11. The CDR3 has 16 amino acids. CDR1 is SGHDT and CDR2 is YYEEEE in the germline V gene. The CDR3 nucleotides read TGTGCCAGCAGCTTTCGGACAGGGGGGAAAGGCTTTGGCTACACCTTC. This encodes CASSFRTGGKGFGYTF.